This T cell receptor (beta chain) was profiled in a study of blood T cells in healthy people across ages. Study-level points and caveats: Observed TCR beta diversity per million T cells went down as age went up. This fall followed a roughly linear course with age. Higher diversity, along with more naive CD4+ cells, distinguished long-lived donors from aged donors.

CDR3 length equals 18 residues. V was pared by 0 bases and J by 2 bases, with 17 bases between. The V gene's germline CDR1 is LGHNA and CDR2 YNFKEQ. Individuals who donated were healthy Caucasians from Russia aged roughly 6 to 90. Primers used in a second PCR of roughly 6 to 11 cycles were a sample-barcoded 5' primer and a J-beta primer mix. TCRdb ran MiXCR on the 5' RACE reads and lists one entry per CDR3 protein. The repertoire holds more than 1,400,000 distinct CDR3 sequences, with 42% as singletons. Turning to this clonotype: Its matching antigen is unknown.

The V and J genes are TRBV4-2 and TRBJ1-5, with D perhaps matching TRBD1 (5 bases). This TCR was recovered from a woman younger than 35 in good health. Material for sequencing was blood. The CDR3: CASSQETSAGIGNQPQHF. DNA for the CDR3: TGTGCCAGCAGCCAAGAAACGAGCGCAGGGATCGGCAATCAGCCCCAGCATTTT.